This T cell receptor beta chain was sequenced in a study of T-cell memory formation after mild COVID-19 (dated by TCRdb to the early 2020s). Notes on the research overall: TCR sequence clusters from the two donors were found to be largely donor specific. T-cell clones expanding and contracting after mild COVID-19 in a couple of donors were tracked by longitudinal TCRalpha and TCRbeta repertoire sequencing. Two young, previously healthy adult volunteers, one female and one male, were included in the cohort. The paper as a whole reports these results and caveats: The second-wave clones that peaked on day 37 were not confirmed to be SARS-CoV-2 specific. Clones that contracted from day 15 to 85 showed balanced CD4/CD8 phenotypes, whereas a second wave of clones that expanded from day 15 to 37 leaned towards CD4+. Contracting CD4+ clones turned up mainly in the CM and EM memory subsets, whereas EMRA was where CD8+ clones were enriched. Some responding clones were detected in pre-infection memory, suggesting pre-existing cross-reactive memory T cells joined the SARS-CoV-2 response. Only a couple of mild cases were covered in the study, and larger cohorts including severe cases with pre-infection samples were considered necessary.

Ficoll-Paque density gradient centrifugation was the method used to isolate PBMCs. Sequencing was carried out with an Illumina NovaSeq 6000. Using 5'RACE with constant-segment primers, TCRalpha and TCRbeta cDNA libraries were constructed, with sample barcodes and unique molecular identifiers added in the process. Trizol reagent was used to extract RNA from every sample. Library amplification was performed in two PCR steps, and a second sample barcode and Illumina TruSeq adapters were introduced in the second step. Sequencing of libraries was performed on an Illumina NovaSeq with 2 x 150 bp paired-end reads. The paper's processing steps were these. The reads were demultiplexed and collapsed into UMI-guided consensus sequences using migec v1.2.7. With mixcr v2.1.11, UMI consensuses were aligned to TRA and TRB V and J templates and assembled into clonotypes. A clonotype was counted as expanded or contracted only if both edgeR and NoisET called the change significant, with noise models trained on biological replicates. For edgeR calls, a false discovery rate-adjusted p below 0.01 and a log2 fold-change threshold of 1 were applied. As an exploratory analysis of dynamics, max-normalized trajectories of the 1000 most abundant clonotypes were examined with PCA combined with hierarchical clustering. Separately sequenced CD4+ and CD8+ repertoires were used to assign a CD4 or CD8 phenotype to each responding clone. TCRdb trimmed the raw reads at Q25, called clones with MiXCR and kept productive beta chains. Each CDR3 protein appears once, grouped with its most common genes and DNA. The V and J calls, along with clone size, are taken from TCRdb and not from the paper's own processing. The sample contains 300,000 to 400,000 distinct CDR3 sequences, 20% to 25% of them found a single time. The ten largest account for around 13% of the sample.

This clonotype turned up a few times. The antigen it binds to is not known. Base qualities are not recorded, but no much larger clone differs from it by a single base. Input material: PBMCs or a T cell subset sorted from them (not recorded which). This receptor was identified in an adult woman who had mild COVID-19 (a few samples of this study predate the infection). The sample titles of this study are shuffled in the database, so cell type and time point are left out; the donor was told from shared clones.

The CDR3 is CASSVGDGVTYEQYF. The DNA reads TGTGCCAGCAGCGTAGGGGACGGAGTTACCTACGAGCAGTACTTC. The chain is made from TRBV9 and TRBJ2-7, with the D segment possibly TRBD1 or TRBD2, each aligning over 5 bases. The CDR3 starts with the cysteine, ends with the phenylalanine, and has 15 residues. Only the CDR3 part of the read is kept: 45 bases, read in frame from the first base. Trimming costs V 0 bases and J 2 bases, and their ends lie 12 bases apart. CDR1 and CDR2 are drawn from the germline V gene: SGDLS, YYNGEE.